What follows describes a single TCR beta chain. Its specificity is unknown. This sample was included in a study of PD-L1 blockade in urothelial cancer. Time point denoted: pretreatment peripheral blood. Each PCR had synthetic TCR analog templates added to it as a spike-in. Assay used: immunoSEQ multiplex PCR; TCRdb lists only in-frame clones, some missing. The top ten clones hold 5.7% of a sample with tens of thousands of clones, roughly 76% of them seen once. The study's findings and limits: Expansion of tumor-associated blood clones at 3 weeks was greater in durable-benefit patients.

The material sequenced was PBMCs, taken around atezolizumab (anti-PD-L1) treatment. The sequence was obtained from a man aged 70 or older with urothelial cancer.

DNA of the CDR3: TGTGCCAGCAGCCAGGGACAGCTATACGAGCAGTACTTC. It encodes CASSQGQLYEQYF. The rearrangement joins TRBV11-2 to TRBJ2-7; 7 nucleotides match TRBD1. Germline V gene sequence: CDR1 SGHAT, CDR2 FQNNGV. The CDR3 extends over 13 amino acids. Germline trimming cut 5 bases from V and 4 bases from J; bases unmatched to any gene: 5.